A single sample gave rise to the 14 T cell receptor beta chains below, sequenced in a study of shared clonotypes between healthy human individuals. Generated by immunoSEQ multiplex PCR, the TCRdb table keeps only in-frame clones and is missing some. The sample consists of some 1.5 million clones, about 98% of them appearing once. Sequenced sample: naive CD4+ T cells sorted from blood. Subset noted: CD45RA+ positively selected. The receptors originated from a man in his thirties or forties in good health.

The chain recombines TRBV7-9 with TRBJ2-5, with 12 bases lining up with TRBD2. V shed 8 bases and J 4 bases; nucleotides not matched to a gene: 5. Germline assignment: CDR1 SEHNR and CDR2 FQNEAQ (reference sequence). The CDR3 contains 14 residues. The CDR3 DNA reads TGTGCCAGCGTTTTGGGACTAGCGGGAGAGACCCAGTACTTC. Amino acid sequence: CASVLGLAGETQYF.

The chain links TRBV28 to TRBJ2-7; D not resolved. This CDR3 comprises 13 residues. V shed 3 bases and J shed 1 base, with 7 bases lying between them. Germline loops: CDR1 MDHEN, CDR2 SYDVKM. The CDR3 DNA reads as TGTGCCAGCAGTTTCGGCTATTCCTACGAGCAGTACTTC. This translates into CASSFGYSYEQYF.

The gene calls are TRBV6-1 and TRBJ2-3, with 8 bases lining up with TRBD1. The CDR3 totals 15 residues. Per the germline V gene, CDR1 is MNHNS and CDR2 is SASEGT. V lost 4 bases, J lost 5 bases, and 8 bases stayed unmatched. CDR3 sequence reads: CASSADRAGRDTQYF. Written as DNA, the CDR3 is TGTGCCAGCAGTGCGGACAGGGCTGGCAGAGATACGCAGTATTTT.

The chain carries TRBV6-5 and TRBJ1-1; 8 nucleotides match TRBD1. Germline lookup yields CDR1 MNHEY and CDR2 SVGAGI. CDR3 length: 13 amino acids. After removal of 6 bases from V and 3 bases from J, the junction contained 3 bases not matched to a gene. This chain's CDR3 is CASRPQGDTEAFF. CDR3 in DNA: TGTGCCAGCAGACCACAGGGGGACACTGAAGCTTTCTTT.

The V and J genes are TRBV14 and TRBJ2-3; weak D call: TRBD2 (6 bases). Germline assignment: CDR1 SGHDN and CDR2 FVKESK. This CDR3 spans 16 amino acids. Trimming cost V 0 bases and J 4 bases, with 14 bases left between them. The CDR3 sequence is CASSQELASIPDTQYF. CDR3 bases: TGTGCCAGCAGCCAAGAACTAGCTTCCATCCCAGATACGCAGTATTTT.

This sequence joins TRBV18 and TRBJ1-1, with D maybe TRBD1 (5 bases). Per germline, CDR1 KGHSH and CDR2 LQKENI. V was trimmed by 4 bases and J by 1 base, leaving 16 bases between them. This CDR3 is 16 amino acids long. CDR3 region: CASSQIPGTENTEAFF. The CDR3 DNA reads TGTGCCAGCTCACAGATTCCCGGGACGGAGAACACTGAAGCTTTCTTT.

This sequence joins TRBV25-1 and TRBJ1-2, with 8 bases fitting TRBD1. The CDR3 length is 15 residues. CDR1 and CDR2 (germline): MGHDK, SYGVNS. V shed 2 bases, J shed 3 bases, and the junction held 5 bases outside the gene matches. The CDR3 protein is CASSERTGRDYGYTF. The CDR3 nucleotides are TGTGCCAGCAGTGAAAGGACAGGGAGAGACTATGGCTACACCTTC.

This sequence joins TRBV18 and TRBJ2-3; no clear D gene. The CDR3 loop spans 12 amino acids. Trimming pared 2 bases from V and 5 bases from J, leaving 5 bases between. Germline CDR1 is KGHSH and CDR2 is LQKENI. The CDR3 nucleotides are TGTGCCAGCTCACCATTACTAGATACGCAGTATTTT. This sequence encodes CASSPLLDTQYF. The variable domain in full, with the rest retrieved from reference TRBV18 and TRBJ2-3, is NAGVMQNPRHLVRRRGQEARLRCSPMKGHSHVYWYRQLPEEGLKFMVYLQKENIIDESGMPKERFSAEFPKEGPSILRIQQVVRGDSAAYFCASSPLLDTQYFGPGTRLTVL.

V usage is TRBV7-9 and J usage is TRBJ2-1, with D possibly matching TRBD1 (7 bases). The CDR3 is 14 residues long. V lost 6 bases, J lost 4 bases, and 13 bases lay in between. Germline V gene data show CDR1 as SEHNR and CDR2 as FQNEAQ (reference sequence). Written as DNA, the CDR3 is TGTGCCAGCAGACGCGCGGGACAGTACAATGAGCAGTTCTTC. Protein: CASRRAGQYNEQFF. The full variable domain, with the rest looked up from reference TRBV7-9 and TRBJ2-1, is DTGVSQNPRHKITKRGQNVTFRCDPISEHNRLYWYRQTLGQGPEFLTYFQNEAQLEKSRLLSDRFSAERPKGSFSTLEIQRTEQGDSAMYLCASRRAGQYNEQFFGPGTRLTVL.

CDR3 residues: CASSQPPRGVPDTQYF. The CDR3 DNA is TGCGCCAGCAGCCAACCCCCGAGGGGGGTTCCAGATACGCAGTATTTT. V and J are TRBV4-1 and TRBJ2-3; D possibly uses TRBD1 or TRBD2 (6 bases each). In germline, CDR1 is MGHRA, CDR2 YSYEKL. The CDR3 is 16 amino acids. V was pared by 2 bases and J by 4 bases, with 16 bases between.

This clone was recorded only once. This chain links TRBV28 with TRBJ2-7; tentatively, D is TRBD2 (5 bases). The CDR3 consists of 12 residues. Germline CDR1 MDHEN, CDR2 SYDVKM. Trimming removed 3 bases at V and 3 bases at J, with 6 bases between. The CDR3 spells CASSLRDYEQYF. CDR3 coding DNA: TGTGCCAGCAGTTTGAGGGACTACGAGCAGTACTTC.

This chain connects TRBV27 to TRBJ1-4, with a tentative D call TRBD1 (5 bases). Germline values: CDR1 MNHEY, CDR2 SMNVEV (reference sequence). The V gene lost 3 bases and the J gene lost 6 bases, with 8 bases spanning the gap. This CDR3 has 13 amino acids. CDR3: CASSFLGDEKLFF. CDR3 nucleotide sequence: TGTGCCAGCAGTTTTTTGGGGGATGAAAAACTGTTTTTT.

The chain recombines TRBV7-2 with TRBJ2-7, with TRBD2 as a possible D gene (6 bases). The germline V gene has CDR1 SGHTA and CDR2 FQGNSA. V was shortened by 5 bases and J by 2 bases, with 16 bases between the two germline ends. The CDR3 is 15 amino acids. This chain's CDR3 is CASSPGASAAYEQYF. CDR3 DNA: TGTGCCAGCAGCCCTGGTGCTAGCGCGGCCTACGAGCAGTACTTC.

The CDR3 bases are TGCGCCAGCTCCCGGGTAGCGGGAACCCCAGATACGCAGTATTTT. Translation: CASSRVAGTPDTQYF. The V gene is TRBV5-1, the J gene TRBJ2-3; 8 bases fit TRBD2. The CDR3 spans 15 residues. The germline gives CDR1 SGHRS, CDR2 YFSETQ. Unmatched junction bases numbered 11, after V lost 7 bases and J lost 4 bases.